The clone carrying this T cell receptor beta chain was recorded many times. From approximately 430 ng of RNA, a library with molecular barcoded alpha/delta and beta/gamma adaptors was made. MiXCR, applied by TCRdb to the reads, yields one record per CDR3 protein. The sample includes more than 35,000 distinct CDR3 sequences, roughly 10% of them seen just once. The data belong to a study of read filtering for tumor transcriptome and immune sequencing. Germline CDR1 reads SGHAT; CDR2 reads FQNNGV. The V gene lost 3 bases and the J gene lost 6 bases, with 8 bases spanning the gap. The CDR3 loop spans 13 amino acids.

Sequencing was done on a sample of a population of CD138-negative cells sorted from bone marrow. The V and J genes are TRBV11-2 and TRBJ2-2; D is unresolved. The source of this sequence is a donor aged 40 or over with multiple myeloma. CDR3 sequence: CASSLQVSGELFF. The CDR3 DNA sequence: TGTGCCAGCAGCTTGCAGGTGTCCGGGGAGCTGTTTTTT.